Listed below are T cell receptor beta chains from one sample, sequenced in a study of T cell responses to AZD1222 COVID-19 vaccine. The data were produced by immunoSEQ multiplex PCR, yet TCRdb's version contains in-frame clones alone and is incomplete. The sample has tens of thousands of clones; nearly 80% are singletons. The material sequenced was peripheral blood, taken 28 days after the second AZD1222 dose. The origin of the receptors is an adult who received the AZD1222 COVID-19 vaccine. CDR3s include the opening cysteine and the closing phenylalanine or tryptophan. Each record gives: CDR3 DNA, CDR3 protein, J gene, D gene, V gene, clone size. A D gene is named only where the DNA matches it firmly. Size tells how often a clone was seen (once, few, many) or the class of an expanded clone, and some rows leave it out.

CDR3 DNA: TGTGCCAGCAGCGCCCTCACAGTGAACACTGAAGCTTTCTTT
CDR3 protein: CASSALTVNTEAFF
J gene: TRBJ1-1
D gene: -
V gene: TRBV7-9
clone size: -

CDR3 DNA: TGTGCCAGCAGCTTGGATACCGGGACTAGCGGTATATACAATGAGCAGTTCTTC
CDR3 protein: CASSLDTGTSGIYNEQFF
J gene: TRBJ2-1
D gene: TRBD2
V gene: TRBV5-5
clone size: -

CDR3 DNA: TGTGCCAGCAGCCAGGACCACACAGGGTCCCCTGGGGCTTTCTTT
CDR3 protein: CASSQDHTGSPGAFF
J gene: TRBJ1-1
D gene: -
V gene: TRBV3-1/TRBV3-2
clone size: -

CDR3 DNA: TGTGCCAGCAGTTTATCCCCAGGGGTCAATCAGCCCCAGCATTTT
CDR3 protein: CASSLSPGVNQPQHF
J gene: TRBJ1-5
D gene: -
V gene: TRBV28
clone size: -

CDR3 DNA: TGCAGCGTTGCGACAGCCTACGAGCAGTACTTC
CDR3 protein: CSVATAYEQYF
J gene: TRBJ2-7
D gene: -
V gene: TRBV29-1
clone size: -

CDR3 DNA: TGTGCCAGCAGCTCCGGGACTAGCCTCTTCGGGCAGTTCTTC
CDR3 protein: CASSSGTSLFGQFF
J gene: TRBJ2-1
D gene: TRBD2
V gene: TRBV5-6
clone size: -

CDR3 DNA: TGTGCCAGCAGGACAGGGTCCACTAATGAAAAACTGTTTTTT
CDR3 protein: CASRTGSTNEKLFF
J gene: TRBJ1-4
D gene: TRBD1
V gene: TRBV28
clone size: -

CDR3 DNA: TGTGCCATCAGCGATCTGAAGCGGACAGGGGGAGGGGAGACCCAGTACTTC
CDR3 protein: CAISDLKRTGGGETQYF
J gene: TRBJ2-5
D gene: TRBD1
V gene: TRBV10-3
clone size: -

CDR3 DNA: TGTGCCAGCAGCCCACAGGTCTCTGGAAACACCATATATTTT
CDR3 protein: CASSPQVSGNTIYF
J gene: TRBJ1-3
D gene: -
V gene: TRBV7-2
clone size: -

CDR3 DNA: TGTGCCAGCAGTTCAATTCGGACAGAACTAGCCAAAAACATTCAGTACTTC
CDR3 protein: CASSSIRTELAKNIQYF
J gene: TRBJ2-4
D gene: -
V gene: TRBV6-2/TRBV6-3
clone size: -

CDR3 DNA: TGTGCCAGCTCCTTCCTCGAGACAGGGGGTGAAAAACTGTTTTTT
CDR3 protein: CASSFLETGGEKLFF
J gene: TRBJ1-4
D gene: TRBD1
V gene: TRBV18
clone size: -

CDR3 DNA: TGCAGCGGGGCCCATACGGGGAACGCTGAAGCTTTCTTT
CDR3 protein: CSGAHTGNAEAFF
J gene: TRBJ1-1
D gene: -
V gene: TRBV29-1
clone size: -

CDR3 DNA: TGTGCCAGTAGTAGCCAGGCCTGGAACTATGGCTACACCTTC
CDR3 protein: CASSSQAWNYGYTF
J gene: TRBJ1-2
D gene: -
V gene: TRBV19
clone size: -

CDR3 DNA: TGTGCCACCAGTGATTTGTCACAGGGTAAATACAATGAGCAGTTCTTC
CDR3 protein: CATSDLSQGKYNEQFF
J gene: TRBJ2-1
D gene: -
V gene: TRBV24-1
clone size: -

CDR3 DNA: TGTGCCAGCAGTTATTTAGATACGCAGTATTTT
CDR3 protein: CASSYLDTQYF
J gene: TRBJ2-3
D gene: -
V gene: TRBV6-2/TRBV6-3
clone size: -

CDR3 DNA: TGTGCCAGCACCCTAGGAGGGGGTCCTCCCACCGGGGAGCTGTTTTTT
CDR3 protein: CASTLGGGPPTGELFF
J gene: TRBJ2-2
D gene: -
V gene: TRBV9
clone size: once

CDR3 DNA: TGCGCCAGCGCTACAGGCTCCGAAGAGACCCAGTACTTC
CDR3 protein: CASATGSEETQYF
J gene: TRBJ2-5
D gene: -
V gene: TRBV5-1
clone size: -